This T cell receptor beta chain was found in a study of neurological immune-mediated disorders. This clonotype was recorded many times. Its target is not known. TCRdb re-called the 5' RACE reads with MiXCR, one entry per CDR3 protein. The data contain about 46,000 distinct CDR3 sequences, about 2% of them singletons. Study observations and caveats: When grouped phylogenetically, the repertoires of 18 of the 34 multiple sclerosis patients fell together in one related-CDR3 cluster, which is a possible signature.

Losses at the gene ends were 3 bases for V and 2 bases for J; bases not matched to a gene: 13. The CDR3 has 18 amino acids. The sequence derives from a woman between 35 and 50 years old with multiple sclerosis. Sequenced: PBMCs. This chain connects TRBV12-3 or TRBV12-4 to TRBJ1-5; 7 bases are a match to TRBD1. DNA for the CDR3: TGTGCCAGCAGTTTGGTCCAGGGGGATGTTTGGGGCAATCAGCCCCAGCATTTT. This sequence encodes CASSLVQGDVWGNQPQHF.